These T cell receptor beta chains were read from a single sample in a study of blood T cell repertoires in COVID-19. Only in-frame clones appear in the TCRdb table, and some are missing; sequencing was by immunoSEQ multiplex PCR. Counted here are more than 450,000 clones, approximately 90% occurring once; the ten biggest clones make up approximately 0.7%. What was sequenced was PBMCs or T cells enriched from blood (not recorded which). These receptor sequences come from a woman aged 18-29 years who had recovered from COVID-19. The CDR3 runs from the conserved cysteine through the conserved F or W. Each record gives: D gene, J gene, clone size, V gene, CDR3 DNA, CDR3 protein. A D gene is named only where the DNA matches it firmly. Size is stated for part of the rows, as once, few or many counts, or as a class when the clone is expanded.

D: TRBD1
J: TRBJ1-5
size: NA
V: TRBV28
DNA: TGTGCCAGCAGTTCCCCTTCCGGGACAGGGGGCAATCAGCCCCAGCATTTT
CDR3: CASSSPSGTGGNQPQHF

D: TRBD2
J: TRBJ2-5
size: NA
V: TRBV24-1
DNA: TGTGCCACCAGTGATTTGTCCGACCGGGCCAGCCGGGGGGCCCAGTACTTC
CDR3: CATSDLSDRASRGAQYF

D: NA
J: TRBJ2-7
size: NA
V: TRBV28
DNA: TGTGCCAGCCGTTCCGGACGGGGCTACGAGCAGTACTTC
CDR3: CASRSGRGYEQYF

D: NA
J: TRBJ1-2
size: NA
V: TRBV4-1
DNA: TGCGCCAGCAGCCAAGAATGGGGGGGCGGCTATGGCTACACCTTC
CDR3: CASSQEWGGGYGYTF

D: NA
J: TRBJ1-6
size: NA
V: TRBV7-2
DNA: TGTGCCAGCAGCTTAGGTCCGAGCTCCTATAATTCACCCCTCCACTTT
CDR3: CASSLGPSSYNSPLHF

D: TRBD1
J: TRBJ1-1
size: NA
V: TRBV2
DNA: TGTGCCAGCAGTGATTGGGACAGGTTGAACACTGAAGCTTTCTTT
CDR3: CASSDWDRLNTEAFF

D: NA
J: TRBJ2-7
size: once
V: TRBV7-2
DNA: TGTGCCAGCAGCTGGGGGGGCCTAGGCGAGCAGTACTTC
CDR3: CASSWGGLGEQYF

D: NA
J: TRBJ2-6
size: NA
V: TRBV3-1/TRBV3-2
DNA: TGTGCCAGCAGCCAAGATGCCTGGGCAAAGTCTGGGGCCAACGTCCTGACTTTC
CDR3: CASSQDAWAKSGANVLTF

D: NA
J: TRBJ1-1
size: NA
V: TRBV10-3
DNA: TGTGCCATCCGGAGAGGGCAATTAGGTGAAGCTTTCTTT
CDR3: CAIRRGQLGEAFF

D: TRBD1
J: TRBJ2-7
size: NA
V: TRBV27
DNA: TGTGCCAGCAGTTTTCGGGACAGATACTACGAGCAGTACTTC
CDR3: CASSFRDRYYEQYF

D: TRBD1
J: TRBJ1-1
size: NA
V: TRBV2
DNA: TGTGCCAGCAGTGATAAGGACAGGGGGAACACTGAAGCTTTCTTT
CDR3: CASSDKDRGNTEAFF

D: NA
J: TRBJ1-1
size: NA
V: TRBV7-9
DNA: TGTGCCAGCAGCTTACAGGGGATGGGCACTGAAGCTTTCTTT
CDR3: CASSLQGMGTEAFF

D: TRBD2
J: TRBJ2-7
size: once
V: TRBV2
DNA: TGTGCCAGCAGGCGGGGGGGCCCCTACGAGCAGTACTTC
CDR3: CASRRGGPYEQYF

D: NA
J: TRBJ1-2
size: NA
V: TRBV6-5
DNA: TGTGCCAGCACCCAAGGGGTTGGCTACACCTTC
CDR3: CASTQGVGYTF

D: TRBD1
J: TRBJ1-1
size: NA
V: TRBV5-1
DNA: TGCGCCAGCAGGGGGACAGGCTTTAACACTGAAGCTTTCTTT
CDR3: CASRGTGFNTEAFF

D: TRBD1
J: TRBJ1-1
size: NA
V: TRBV10-3
DNA: TGTGCCATCTCCTCCCTAACAGGGGGCAACACTGAAGCTTTCTTT
CDR3: CAISSLTGGNTEAFF

D: NA
J: TRBJ1-1
size: few
V: TRBV11-2
DNA: TGTGCCAGCAAGGGGTACGCTGAAGCTTTCTTT
CDR3: CASKGYAEAFF

D: TRBD1
J: TRBJ1-2
size: NA
V: TRBV12-3/TRBV12-4
DNA: TGTGCCAGCAGTTCGGACAGGGGAGGCGGCTACACCTTC
CDR3: CASSSDRGGGYTF

D: NA
J: TRBJ2-7
size: NA
V: TRBV28
DNA: TGTGCCAGCAGTTTATCACACGACGAGCAGTACTTC
CDR3: CASSLSHDEQYF

D: TRBD1
J: TRBJ2-7
size: NA
V: TRBV12-5
DNA: TGTGCTAGTGGTTTGGAGGGGGCCCACTACGAGCAGTACTTC
CDR3: CASGLEGAHYEQYF

D: NA
J: TRBJ2-3
size: NA
V: TRBV25-1
DNA: TGTGCCAGCAGTGGATTACAGGGTGATCTCAGAGATACGCAGTATTTT
CDR3: CASSGLQGDLRDTQYF

D: TRBD2
J: TRBJ2-5
size: NA
V: TRBV2
DNA: TGTGCCAGCAGTGTCGACATAGCGGGGGGGGAGACCCAGTACTTC
CDR3: CASSVDIAGGETQYF

D: NA
J: TRBJ2-2
size: few
V: TRBV7-9
DNA: TGTGCCAGCCTTCAGGGTCGGGTCTCGGGCGCCGGGGAGCTGTTTTTT
CDR3: CASLQGRVSGAGELFF

D: NA
J: TRBJ1-4
size: few
V: TRBV6-1
DNA: TGTGCCAGCAGTGACGTACAGGGTTGGGTGGCAACTAATGAAAAACTGTTTTTT
CDR3: CASSDVQGWVATNEKLFF

D: NA
J: TRBJ1-2
size: NA
V: TRBV5-1
DNA: TGCGCCAGCAGCTTTAGGGCCGGGGGTAACTATGGCTACACCTTC
CDR3: CASSFRAGGNYGYTF

D: TRBD2
J: TRBJ2-3
size: NA
V: TRBV19
DNA: TGTGCCAGTGGGACTAGCGGGTCAGATACGCAGTATTTT
CDR3: CASGTSGSDTQYF

D: NA
J: TRBJ2-2
size: NA
V: TRBV5-1
DNA: TGCGCCAGCAGCCCCCCCGGACAAACCGCGAACACCGGGGAGCTGTTTTTT
CDR3: CASSPPGQTANTGELFF

D: TRBD1
J: TRBJ1-4
size: NA
V: TRBV18
DNA: TGTGCCAGCTCTCCTGACAGGGGCGGAAATGAAAAACTGTTTTTT
CDR3: CASSPDRGGNEKLFF

D: NA
J: TRBJ2-2
size: NA
V: TRBV27
DNA: TGTGCCAGCAGTTGGGGGGGCAGCCAGGGGACCGGGGAGCTGTTTTTT
CDR3: CASSWGGSQGTGELFF